This T cell receptor (beta chain) was documented in a study of identical twins. Template switching supplied a universal primer site; unique molecular identifiers were carried on the cDNA. MiXCR, run by TCRdb on the 5' RACE reads, gives a single entry per CDR3 protein. The sample includes some 1,700,000 distinct CDR3 sequences, around 29% seen only once; the top ten take 0.25% to 0.3%. The CDR3 covers 16 residues. Findings and limits, study-wide: Monozygotic twins shared more out-of-frame TCR alpha than recombination models predicted. Fewer insertions characterized abundant cord blood beta clonotypes, whereas memory repertoires showed none.

About this clonotype: Its cognate antigen is unknown.

The rearrangement links TRBV12-3 or TRBV12-4 to TRBJ2-4, with 8 bases fitting TRBD1. The end of the DNA is better explained by TRBJ2-7, so the J call may be wrong. This receptor was taken from a newborn girl in good health. The sequenced sample was cord blood. The CDR3 loop is CASSLRGQAFSYEQYF. The CDR3 coding sequence is TGTGCCAGCAGTTTAAGGGGACAGGCCTTCTCCTACGAGCAGTACTTC.